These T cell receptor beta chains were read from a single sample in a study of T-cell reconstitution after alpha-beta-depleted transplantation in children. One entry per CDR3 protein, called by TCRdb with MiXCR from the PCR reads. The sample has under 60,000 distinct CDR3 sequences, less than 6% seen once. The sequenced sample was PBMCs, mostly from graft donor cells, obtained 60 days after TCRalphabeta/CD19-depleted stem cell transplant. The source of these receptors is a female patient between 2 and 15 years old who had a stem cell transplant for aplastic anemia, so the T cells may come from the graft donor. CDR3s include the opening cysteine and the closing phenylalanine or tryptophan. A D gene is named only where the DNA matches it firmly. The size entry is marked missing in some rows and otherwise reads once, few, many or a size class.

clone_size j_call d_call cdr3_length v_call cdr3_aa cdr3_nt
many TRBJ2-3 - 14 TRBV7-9 CASSREVSTDTQYF TGTGCCAGCAGTCGGGAAGTGAGCACAGATACGCAGTATTTT
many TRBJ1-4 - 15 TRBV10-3 CAISPEEPRTEKLFF TGTGCCATCAGTCCCGAAGAACCTCGGACGGAAAAACTGTTTTTT
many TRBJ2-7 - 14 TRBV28 CASRTRDGYYEQYF TGTGCCAGCAGGACCCGGGACGGTTACTACGAGCAGTACTTC
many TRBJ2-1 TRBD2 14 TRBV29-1 CSATAAGGYNEQFF TGCAGCGCAACGGCTGCGGGAGGATACAATGAGCAGTTCTTC
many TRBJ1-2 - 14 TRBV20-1 CSVMDPKGGYGYTF TGCAGTGTTATGGACCCCAAGGGAGGCTATGGCTACACCTTC
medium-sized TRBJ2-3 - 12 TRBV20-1 CSARVRPDTQYF TGCAGTGCTAGAGTGCGACCAGATACGCAGTATTTT
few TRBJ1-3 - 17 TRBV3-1 CASSQPRTANAGNTIYF TGTGCCAGCAGCCAACCTAGGACAGCTAATGCCGGAAACACCATATATTTT
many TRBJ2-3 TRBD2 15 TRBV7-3 CASSSEASGTDTQYF TGTGCCAGCAGCTCGGAGGCTAGCGGGACAGATACGCAGTATTTT
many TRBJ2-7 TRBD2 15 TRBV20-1 CSAPPGGTISYEQYF TGCAGTGCTCCACCCGGGGGGACGATCTCCTACGAGCAGTACTTC
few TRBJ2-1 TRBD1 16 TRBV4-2 CASSQDAGTGINEQFF TGTGCCAGCAGCCAAGATGCCGGGACAGGGATCAATGAGCAGTTCTTC
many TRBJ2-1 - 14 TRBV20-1 CSARDLTVNNEQFF TGCAGTGCTAGAGATTTGACAGTCAACAATGAGCAGTTCTTC
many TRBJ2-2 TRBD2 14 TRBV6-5 CASSAGVVSGELFF TGTGCCAGCAGCGCGGGGGTTGTGAGCGGGGAGCTGTTTTTT
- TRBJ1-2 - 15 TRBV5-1 CASSLGGLQKRGYTF TGCGCCAGCAGCTTGGGGGGACTACAGAAGCGTGGCTACACCTTC
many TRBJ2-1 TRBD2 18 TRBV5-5 CASLKTSGRVDSYNEQFF TGTGCCAGCCTAAAGACTAGCGGGAGGGTCGACTCCTACAATGAGCAGTTCTTC
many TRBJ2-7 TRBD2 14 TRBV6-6 CANLAGGQSIEQYF TGTGCCAATTTAGCGGGAGGGCAATCGATCGAGCAGTACTTC
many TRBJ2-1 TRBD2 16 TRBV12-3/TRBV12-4 CASSLAGGLLYNEQFF TGTGCCAGCAGCCTAGCGGGGGGGCTCCTGTACAATGAGCAGTTCTTC
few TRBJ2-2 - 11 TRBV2 CASRASGELFF TGTGCCAGCAGGGCTTCCGGGGAGCTGTTTTTT
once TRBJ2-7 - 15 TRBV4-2 CASSQDMAFANEQYF TGTGCCAGCAGCCAAGATATGGCGTTCGCCAACGAGCAGTACTTC
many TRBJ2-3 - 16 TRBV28 CASSSPSSARTDTQYF TGTGCCAGCAGTTCCCCCTCTAGCGCCCGCACAGATACGCAGTATTTT
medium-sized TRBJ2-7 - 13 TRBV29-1 CSVEEHGALEQYF TGCAGCGTTGAGGAACACGGGGCCTTGGAGCAGTACTTC
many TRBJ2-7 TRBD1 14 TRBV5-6 CASSDRGRPYEQYF TGTGCCAGCAGCGACAGGGGAAGGCCCTACGAGCAGTACTTC
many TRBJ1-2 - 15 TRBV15 CATSRDMGANYGYTF TGTGCCACCAGCAGAGATATGGGGGCCAACTATGGCTACACCTTC
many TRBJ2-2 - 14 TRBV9 CASSPTTNTGELFF TGTGCCAGCAGTCCTACAACGAACACCGGGGAGCTGTTTTTT
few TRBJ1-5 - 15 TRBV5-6 CASSLGQLNNQPQHF TGTGCCAGCAGCTTGGGACAGCTTAACAATCAGCCCCAGCATTTT
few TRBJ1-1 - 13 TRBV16 CASSQSANTEAFF TGTGCCAGCAGCCAATCAGCGAACACTGAAGCTTTCTTT
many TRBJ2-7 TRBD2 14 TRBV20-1 CSATGAGERDEQYF TGCAGTGCTACCGGAGCGGGAGAGCGCGACGAGCAGTACTTC
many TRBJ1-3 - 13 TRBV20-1 CSAKRGDGNTIYF TGCAGTGCTAAGAGGGGAGATGGAAACACCATATATTTT
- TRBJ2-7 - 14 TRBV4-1 CASSRTDVIYEQYF TGCGCCAGCAGCCGGACGGACGTCATCTACGAGCAGTACTTC
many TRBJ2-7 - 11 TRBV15 CATSAKYEQYF TGTGCCACCAGCGCGAAATACGAGCAGTACTTC
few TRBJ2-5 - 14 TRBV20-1 CSARDLPGQETQYF TGCAGTGCTAGAGATCTACCAGGCCAAGAGACCCAGTACTTC
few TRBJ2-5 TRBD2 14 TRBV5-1 CASTGGESGETQYF TGCGCCAGCACCGGGGGGGAGAGTGGGGAGACCCAGTACTTC
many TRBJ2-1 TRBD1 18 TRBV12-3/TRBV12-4 CASSSRIRDRERYNEQFF TGTGCCAGCAGTTCCCGCATCCGGGACAGGGAAAGGTACAATGAGCAGTTCTTC
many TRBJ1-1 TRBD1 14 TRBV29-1 CSVARTGGYTEAFF TGCAGCGTAGCCAGGACAGGGGGCTACACTGAAGCTTTCTTT
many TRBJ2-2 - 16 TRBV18 CASSPNGAAGTGELFF TGTGCCAGCTCACCAAACGGCGCTGCCGGCACCGGGGAGCTGTTTTTT
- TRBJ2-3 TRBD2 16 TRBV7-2 CASSFSLAGGLHTQYF TGTGCCAGCAGCTTTAGCCTAGCGGGGGGGCTACATACGCAGTATTTT
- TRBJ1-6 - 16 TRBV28 CASRIWAGTENSPLHF TGTGCCAGCAGAATATGGGCCGGGACGGAAAATTCACCCCTCCACTTT
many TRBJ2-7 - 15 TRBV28 CASIAGGTANYEQYF TGTGCCAGCATCGCAGGGGGGACAGCTAACTACGAGCAGTACTTC
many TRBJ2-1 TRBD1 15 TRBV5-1 CASSLETGYIREQFF TGCGCCAGCAGCTTGGAGACAGGGTATATCCGTGAGCAGTTCTTC
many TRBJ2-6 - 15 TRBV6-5 CASSSTMTGANVLTF TGTGCCAGCAGTTCGACTATGACTGGGGCCAACGTCCTGACTTTC
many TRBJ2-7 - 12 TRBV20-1 CSASADTYEQYF TGCAGTGCTAGTGCCGACACCTACGAGCAGTACTTC
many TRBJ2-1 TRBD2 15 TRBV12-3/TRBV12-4 CASRTGTSGYNEQFF TGTGCCAGCAGAACCGGGACTAGCGGGTACAATGAGCAGTTCTTC
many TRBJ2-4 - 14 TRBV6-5 CASSYRGAKNIQYF TGTGCCAGCAGTTACCGGGGAGCCAAAAACATTCAGTACTTC
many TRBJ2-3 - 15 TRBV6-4 CASSDSGQGTDTQYF TGTGCCAGCAGTGACTCAGGGCAGGGGACAGATACGCAGTATTTT
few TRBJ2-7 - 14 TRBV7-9 CASSLGSPNYEQYF TGTGCCAGCAGCCTGGGGTCCCCGAACTACGAGCAGTACTTC
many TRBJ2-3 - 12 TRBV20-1 CSAKRYADTQYF TGCAGTGCTAAGAGATATGCAGATACGCAGTATTTT
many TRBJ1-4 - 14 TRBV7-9 CASSLGQSFEKLFF TGTGCCAGCAGCTTAGGACAGTCTTTTGAAAAACTGTTTTTT
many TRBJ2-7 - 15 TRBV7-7 CASCGGRSGNYEQYF TGTGCCAGCTGTGGAGGGCGAAGCGGCAACTACGAGCAGTACTTC
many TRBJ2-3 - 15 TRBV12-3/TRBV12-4 CASSLRAGSTDTQYF TGTGCCAGCAGTTTAAGGGCAGGCAGCACAGATACGCAGTATTTT
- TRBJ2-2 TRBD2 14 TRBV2 CASSGLAGAGELFF TGTGCCAGCAGTGGACTAGCGGGAGCCGGGGAGCTGTTTTTT
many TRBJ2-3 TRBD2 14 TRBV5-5 CASSSGTTADTQYF TGTGCCAGCAGCTCAGGGACTACCGCAGATACGCAGTATTTT
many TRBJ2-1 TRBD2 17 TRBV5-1 CASSTGLAGGSTNEQFF TGCGCCAGCAGCACCGGACTAGCGGGGGGTTCGACTAATGAGCAGTTCTTC
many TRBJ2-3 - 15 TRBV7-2 CASSPYRPDTDTQYF TGTGCCAGCAGCCCCTATCGTCCAGACACAGATACGCAGTATTTT
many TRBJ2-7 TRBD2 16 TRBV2 CASTPQLAGGMGEQYF TGTGCCAGCACCCCCCAACTAGCGGGAGGTATGGGGGAGCAGTACTTC